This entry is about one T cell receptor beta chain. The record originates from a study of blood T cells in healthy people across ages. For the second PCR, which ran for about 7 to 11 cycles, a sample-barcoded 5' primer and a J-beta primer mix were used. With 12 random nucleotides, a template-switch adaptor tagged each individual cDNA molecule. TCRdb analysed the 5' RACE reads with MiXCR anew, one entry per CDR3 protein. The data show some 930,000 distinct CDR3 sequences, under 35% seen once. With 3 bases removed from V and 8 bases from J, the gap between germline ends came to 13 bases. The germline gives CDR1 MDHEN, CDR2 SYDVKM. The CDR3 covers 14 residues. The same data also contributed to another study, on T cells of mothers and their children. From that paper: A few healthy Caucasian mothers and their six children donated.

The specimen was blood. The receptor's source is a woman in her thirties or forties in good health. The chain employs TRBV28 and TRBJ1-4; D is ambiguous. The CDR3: CASSLDTPREKLFF. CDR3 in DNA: TGTGCCAGCAGTTTGGATACTCCGCGGGAAAAACTGTTTTTT.